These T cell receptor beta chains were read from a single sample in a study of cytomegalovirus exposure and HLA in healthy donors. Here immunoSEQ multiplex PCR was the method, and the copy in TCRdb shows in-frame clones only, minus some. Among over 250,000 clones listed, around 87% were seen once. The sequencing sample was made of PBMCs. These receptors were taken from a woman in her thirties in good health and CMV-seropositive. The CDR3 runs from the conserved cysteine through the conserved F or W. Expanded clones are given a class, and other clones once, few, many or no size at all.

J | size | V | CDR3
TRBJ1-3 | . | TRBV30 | CAWRLEAFGNTIYF
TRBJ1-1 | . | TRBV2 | CASSGQGITEAFF
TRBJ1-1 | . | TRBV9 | CASSDRGNTEAFF
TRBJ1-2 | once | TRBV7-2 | CASSLERGQTLFNYGYTF
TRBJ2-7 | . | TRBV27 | CASRAGGYEQYF
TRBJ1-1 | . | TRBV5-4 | CASSSTVNTEAFF
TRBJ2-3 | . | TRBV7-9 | CASLPQGASGDTQYF
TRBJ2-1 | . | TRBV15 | CATTSSGSYNEQFF
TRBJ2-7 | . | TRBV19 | CASSTGTGTYEQYF
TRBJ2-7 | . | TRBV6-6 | CASSHHSYEQYF
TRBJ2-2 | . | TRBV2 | CASKLAGANTGELFF
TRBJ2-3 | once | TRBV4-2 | CASSQDPADTQYF
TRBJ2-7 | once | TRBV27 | CASSPGRVRGGPYEQYF
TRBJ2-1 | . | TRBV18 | CASSPGRNSYNEQFF
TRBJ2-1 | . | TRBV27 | CASSLSSLGTVNEQFF
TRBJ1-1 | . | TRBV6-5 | CASSYSRAGNTEAFF
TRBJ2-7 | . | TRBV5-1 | CASTHRDSYEQYF
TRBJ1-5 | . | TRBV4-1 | CASSQVWTGGSSQPQHF
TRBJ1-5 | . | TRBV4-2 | CASSQTDRNNQPQHF
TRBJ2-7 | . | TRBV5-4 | CASSSRQGHEQYF
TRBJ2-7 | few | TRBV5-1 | CASRDRAYEQYF
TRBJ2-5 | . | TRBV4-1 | CASRPLGLGLGTQYF
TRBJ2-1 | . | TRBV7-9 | CASISMGGLYNEQFF
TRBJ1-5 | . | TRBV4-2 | CASSQDGGSNQPQHF
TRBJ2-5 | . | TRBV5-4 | CASSSGQRETQYF
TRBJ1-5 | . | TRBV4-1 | CASRQTQGASQPQHF
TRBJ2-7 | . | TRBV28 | CASSSGTSGRPAYEQYF
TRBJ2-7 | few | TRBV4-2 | CASSHTGTSYNEQYF
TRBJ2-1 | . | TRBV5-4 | CASSPQGRPDNEQFF
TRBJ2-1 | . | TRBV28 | CASSSPGAGAYNEQFF
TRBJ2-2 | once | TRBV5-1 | CASSLDPNTGELFF
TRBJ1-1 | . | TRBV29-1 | CSVDPARNTEAFF
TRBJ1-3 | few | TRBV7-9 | CASINGGAGNTIYF
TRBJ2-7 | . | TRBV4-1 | CASSPHPGLAFYEQYF
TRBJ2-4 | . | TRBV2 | CATFLMRGAVNIQYF
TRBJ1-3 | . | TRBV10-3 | CAIRDGTGASYSGNTIYF
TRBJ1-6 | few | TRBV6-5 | CASSYWTVNSPLHF
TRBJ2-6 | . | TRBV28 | CASSLSTGANVLTF
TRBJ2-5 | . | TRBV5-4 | CASSGGTGVVETQYF
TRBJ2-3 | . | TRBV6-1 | CASSVLVDTQYF
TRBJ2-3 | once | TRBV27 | CASSFPADGGDTQYF
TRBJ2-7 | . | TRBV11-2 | CASSLETGSSYEQYF
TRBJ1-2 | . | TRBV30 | CAWSEGGPDGYTF
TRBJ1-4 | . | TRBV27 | CASSFDGLITNEKLFF
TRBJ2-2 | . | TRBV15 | CATSIGGLAPNTGELFF
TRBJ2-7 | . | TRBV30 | CAWSRGHRLSGGFDEQYF
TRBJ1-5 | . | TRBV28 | CASSFLGPMGNQPQHF
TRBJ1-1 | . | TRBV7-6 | CASGDRANTEAFF
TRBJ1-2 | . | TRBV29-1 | CSVEDTGNYGYTF
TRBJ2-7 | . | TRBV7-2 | CASSFTGREYEQYF
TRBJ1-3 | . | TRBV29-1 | CSVEWGRGSGNTIYF
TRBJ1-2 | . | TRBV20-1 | CSARVSGTYTF
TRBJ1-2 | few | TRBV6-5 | CASRGAGYTF
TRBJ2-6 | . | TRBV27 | CASSLSGSGANVLTF